This entry lists 24 T cell receptor beta chains sequenced from one sample in a study of lymphopenia after photon versus proton radiotherapy. Only in-frame clones appear in the TCRdb table, and some are missing; sequencing was by immunoSEQ multiplex PCR. Of about 30,000 clones in the sample, approximately 95% are singletons; the top ten hold less than 0.75%. The source material was peripheral blood, sampled from a patient treated with photon-based radiotherapy. These receptors all stem from a woman between 45 and 65 years old with cholangiocarcinoma.

This rearrangement joins TRBV5-1 to TRBJ2-7; 7 positions match TRBD2. The V segment lost 3 bases and the J segment 8 bases; nucleotides outside the gene matches: 8. There are 13 residues in the CDR3. Germline V lookup: CDR1 SGHRS, CDR2 YFSETQ. The chain's CDR3 is CASSSTGEGKQYF. CDR3 nucleotides: TGCGCCAGCAGCTCCACGGGGGAGGGTAAGCAGTACTTC.

This chain connects TRBV5-8 to TRBJ1-1; D gene unclear. In germline, CDR1 is SGHTS, CDR2 YDEGEE. The CDR3 runs to 11 residues. The V end was cut by 2 bases, the J end by 2 bases, with 1 base between. The CDR3 sequence is CASSFNTEAFF. The DNA of the CDR3 is TGTGCCAGCAGCTTCAACACTGAAGCTTTCTTT.

This clone showed up just once. This chain uses TRBV27 with TRBJ2-4; the match to TRBD1 covers 7 bases. The CDR3 loop spans 14 amino acids. V trimming: 3 bases; J trimming: 6 bases; junction bases outside the gene matches: 5. CDR1 is MNHEY and CDR2 is SMNVEV in the germline V gene (reference sequence). CDR3 protein: CASSFAQGVNIQYF. CDR3 in DNA: TGTGCCAGCAGTTTCGCTCAGGGGGTAAACATTCAGTACTTC.

This chain joins TRBV5-8 and TRBJ1-1; D remains ambiguous. CDR3 size: 12 residues. Trimming cost V 3 bases and J 6 bases, with 9 bases left between them. Germline V gives CDR1 SGHTS, CDR2 YDEGEE. In DNA form, the CDR3 reads TGTGCCAGCAGCTCCACCTACCCTGAAGCTTTCTTT. Amino acids: CASSSTYPEAFF. Filled out from reference TRBV5-8 and TRBJ1-1, the complete variable domain reads EAGVTQSPTHLIKTRGQQATLRCSPISGHTSVYWYQQALGLGLQFLLWYDEGEERNRGNFPPRFSGRQFPNYSSELNVNALELEDSALYLCASSSTYPEAFFGQGTRLTVV.

The chain employs TRBV10-3 and TRBJ1-6, with 8 bases fitting TRBD1. V dropped 4 bases and J dropped 8; count of bases not matched to a gene: 4. Germline lookup yields CDR1 ENHRY and CDR2 SYGVKD. This CDR3 is built from 14 residues. DNA of the CDR3: TGTGCCATCAGTGTGTCACAGGGGGATTCACCCCTCCACTTT. Amino acids: CAISVSQGDSPLHF.

V is TRBV5-6 and J is TRBJ2-5; weak D call: TRBD1 (5 bases). Germline CDR1 reads SGHDT; CDR2 reads YYEEEE. CDR3 length: 14 amino acids. Trimming pared 2 bases from V and 2 bases from J, leaving 10 bases between. The CDR3 coding sequence is TGTGCCAGCAGCTTCCTCAACAGGCAAGAGACCCAGTACTTC. Translated, it gives CASSFLNRQETQYF.

V is TRBV13 and J is TRBJ1-2; TRBD1 is a possible D gene (5 bases). Germline V CDR1 and CDR2: PRHDT, FYEKMQ (reference sequence). V was cut by 4 bases and J by 8 bases, with 20 bases left in between. CDR3 length equals 15 residues. CDR3 sequence (DNA): TGTGCCAGCAGCTCCCCTATGAGGGGTCCGGGGGGCTACACCTTC. Protein: CASSSPMRGPGGYTF.

The J gene is TRBJ1-3, the V gene TRBV12-5; D not certain. V was pared by 2 bases and J by 0 bases, with 17 bases between. Looked up from germline, CDR1 is LGHNT and CDR2 is FRNRAP. The CDR3 spans 18 residues. The chain's CDR3 is CASGLPPVMVNSGNTIYF. The DNA of the CDR3 is TGTGCTAGTGGTTTGCCCCCTGTTATGGTAAACTCTGGAAACACCATATATTTT.

Written as DNA, the CDR3 is TGTGCCAGTAGTATAAGGACAGGGCACTCTGGGGCCAACGTCCTGACTTTC. This codes for CASSIRTGHSGANVLTF. V usage is TRBV19 and J usage is TRBJ2-6; 8 bases map to TRBD1. The CDR3 runs 17 residues. Looked up from germline, CDR1 is LNHDA and CDR2 is SQIVND (reference sequence). With V trimmed by 2 bases and J by 0 bases, 3 bases remained unmatched.

The J gene is TRBJ2-7, the V gene TRBV11-2, with 7 bases identical to TRBD2. V shed 5 bases, J shed 7 bases, and the junction held 14 bases outside the gene matches. The germline gives CDR1 SGHAT, CDR2 FQNNGV. The CDR3 spans 15 residues. The CDR3: CASSAPLAASEEQYF. In DNA form, the CDR3 reads TGTGCCAGCAGCGCCCCCCTAGCGGCCTCCGAGGAGCAGTACTTC. Filled out from reference TRBV11-2 and TRBJ2-7, the complete variable domain reads EAGVAQSPRYKIIEKRQSVAFWCNPISGHATLYWYQQILGQGPKLLIQFQNNGVVDDSQLPKDRFSAERLKGVDSTLKIQPAKLEDSAVYLCASSAPLAASEEQYFGPGTRLTVT.

The chain's CDR3 is CASTPGSSYNSPLHF. CDR3 nucleotide sequence: TGTGCCAGCACCCCAGGGAGCTCCTATAATTCACCCCTCCACTTT. This chain connects TRBV6-5 to TRBJ1-6; D may be TRBD1 (5 bases). The V end lost 7 bases, the J end lost 0 bases, and 10 bases lay between the germline ends. This CDR3 region has 15 residues. The germline V gene has CDR1 MNHEY and CDR2 SVGAGI.

The chain recombines TRBV18 with TRBJ1-1; D gene unclear. V was cut by 3 bases and J by 0 bases, with 14 bases left in between. CDR1 is KGHSH and CDR2 is LQKENI in the germline V gene. The CDR3 runs 16 residues. The CDR3 spells CASSPTGNSMNTEAFF. In nucleotides, the CDR3 is TGTGCCAGCTCACCCACGGGGAACAGCATGAACACTGAAGCTTTCTTT.

The chain uses TRBV27 and TRBJ2-5; D might be TRBD1 (6 bases). Germline V gives CDR1 MNHEY, CDR2 SMNVEV (reference sequence). V dropped 4 bases and J dropped 3 bases, with 18 bases sitting between them. The CDR3 is made up of 16 amino acids. CDR3: CASSSLLRGFEETQYF. The DNA of the CDR3 is TGTGCCAGCAGTTCCCTGTTGAGGGGGTTCGAAGAGACCCAGTACTTC.

The chain is built from TRBV4-3 and TRBJ2-7, with 9 bases aligning to TRBD1. There are 13 residues in the CDR3. J gave up 3 bases and V 4 bases, and 1 base lay outside the gene matches. Germline V lookup: CDR1 LGHNA, CDR2 YSLEER. CDR3 sequence: CASSLTGGYEQYF. In DNA, the CDR3 is TGCGCCAGCAGCCTGACAGGGGGCTACGAGCAGTACTTC.

The rearrangement links TRBV2 to TRBJ2-1, with 14 bases identical to TRBD2. The CDR3 loop spans 18 amino acids. Germline V lookup: CDR1 SNHLY, CDR2 FYNNEI. V dropped 7 bases and J dropped 2; count of bases not matched to a gene: 10. DNA of the CDR3: TGTGCCAGCAAACGGACTAGCGGGGGGATGGGGACCTACAATGAGCAGTTCTTC. As protein: CASKRTSGGMGTYNEQFF.

The chain combines TRBV14 with TRBJ2-7, with 7 nucleotides matching TRBD2. V lost 1 base and J lost 0; bases outside the gene matches: 3. Germline CDR1 reads SGHDN; CDR2 reads FVKESK. The CDR3 runs 15 residues. DNA for the CDR3: TGTGCCAGCAGCCAAGTCGGGGGGAGCTCCTACGAGCAGTACTTC. It codes for CASSQVGGSSYEQYF.

This rearrangement joins TRBV19 to TRBJ2-2, with unresolved D. Germline values: CDR1 LNHDA, CDR2 SQIVND (reference sequence). V was cut by 4 bases and J by 6 bases, with 6 bases left in between. The CDR3 sequence is 12 residues long. The CDR3 DNA reads TGTGCCAGTAGTACCCCCCCCGGGGAGCTGTTTTTT. It translates to CASSTPPGELFF.

V usage is TRBV4-3 and J usage is TRBJ1-5; D unclear. The germline V gene has CDR1 LGHNA and CDR2 YSLEER. V shed 0 bases and J shed 2 bases, with 5 bases lying between them. The CDR3 is 14 residues long. CDR3 nucleotide sequence: TGCGCCAGCAGCCAAGAAGAGGGCAATCAGCCCCAGCATTTT. This translates into CASSQEEGNQPQHF.

The chain combines TRBV5-5 with TRBJ1-1; D gene ambiguous. Germline V gene sequence: CDR1 SGHKS, CDR2 YYEKEE (reference sequence). Trimming cost V 1 base and J 1 base, with 14 bases left between them. The CDR3 sequence is 16 residues long. The CDR3 reads CASSLFSREPNTEAFF. The DNA for the CDR3 is TGTGCCAGCAGCTTGTTTTCAAGGGAACCGAACACTGAAGCTTTCTTT. The whole variable domain, remainder taken from reference TRBV5-5 and TRBJ1-1, is DAGVTQSPTHLIKTRGQQVTLRCSPISGHKSVSWYQQVLGQGPQFIFQYYEKEERGRGNFPDRFSARQFPNYSSELNVNALLLGDSALYLCASSLFSREPNTEAFFGQGTRLTVV.

The chain has TRBV5-1 and TRBJ2-7; 10 nucleotides line up with TRBD1. The ends lost 8 bases at V and 5 bases at J; junction bases unmatched: 7. CDR1 is SGHRS and CDR2 is YFSETQ in the germline V gene. This CDR3 spans 13 amino acids. CDR3: CASFMTGGHEQYF. As DNA, the CDR3 is TGCGCCAGTTTTATGACAGGGGGCCACGAGCAGTACTTC.

The chain is built from TRBV10-3 and TRBJ1-5; a possible D gene is TRBD1 (5 bases). V was trimmed by 2 bases and J by 4 bases, leaving 12 bases between them. The CDR3 has 15 residues. Germline CDR1 reads ENHRY; CDR2 reads SYGVKD. The CDR3 loop reads CAISENVGRNQPQHF. CDR3 coding DNA: TGTGCCATCAGTGAGAATGTGGGGCGGAATCAGCCCCAGCATTTT.

The DNA for the CDR3 is TGTGCCAGCAGCGGACAGGGGTCCCACGAGCAGTACTTC. It is translated as CASSGQGSHEQYF. The V gene is TRBV5-4, the J gene TRBJ2-7, with 9 bases identical to TRBD1. The V gene end was trimmed by 4 bases and the J gene end by 5 bases; junction bases not matched to a gene: 4. Germline V CDR1 and CDR2: SGHNT, YYREEE (reference sequence). The CDR3 consists of 13 residues.

The chain uses TRBV19 and TRBJ1-5; D remains ambiguous. Germline assignment: CDR1 LNHDA and CDR2 SQIVND (reference sequence). This CDR3 is 17 amino acids long. Trimming took 5 bases from V and 3 from J, leaving 20 bases between them. CDR3 amino acids: CASSPRTFPKDNQPQHF. The CDR3 DNA is TGTGCCAGTAGTCCGCGGACCTTTCCCAAGGACAATCAGCCCCAGCATTTT.

V gene TRBV7-9 combines with J gene TRBJ2-2, with 11 bases fitting TRBD2. This CDR3 has 17 residues. Germline CDR1 SEHNR, CDR2 FQNEAQ (reference sequence). The junction had 5 bases not matched to a gene; V was cut back by 5 bases and J by 0 bases. Written as DNA, the CDR3 is TGTGCCAGCAGCCCGCGGACTAGCGGGTCGAACACCGGGGAGCTGTTTTTT. It codes for CASSPRTSGSNTGELFF.